The clone carrying this TCR beta chain was seen only a few times. The sample is drawn from a study of T-cell reconstitution after alpha-beta-depleted transplantation in children. TCRbeta library construction was performed incorporating unique molecular identifiers. TCRdb fed the PCR reads into MiXCR, producing one record per CDR3 protein. The sample has some 600,000 distinct CDR3 sequences; 10% to 15% are singletons. The CDR3 runs to 18 residues. Germline values: CDR1 LGHNT, CDR2 FRNRAP. V was pared by 4 bases and J by 0 bases, with 12 bases of the junction left unmatched. The source material was PBMCs, mostly from graft donor cells, sampled 360 days after TCRalphabeta/CD19-depleted stem cell transplant. V and J are TRBV12-5 and TRBJ2-3; TRBD2 aligns across 8 bases. This receptor was identified in a male patient aged 5 to 17 who had a stem cell transplant for acute myeloid leukemia, so the T cells may come from the graft donor. The CDR3 nucleotides are TGTGCTAGTGGTTACCCTGGAGCGGGGGACCTTAGCACAGATACGCAGTATTTT. As protein: CASGYPGAGDLSTDTQYF.